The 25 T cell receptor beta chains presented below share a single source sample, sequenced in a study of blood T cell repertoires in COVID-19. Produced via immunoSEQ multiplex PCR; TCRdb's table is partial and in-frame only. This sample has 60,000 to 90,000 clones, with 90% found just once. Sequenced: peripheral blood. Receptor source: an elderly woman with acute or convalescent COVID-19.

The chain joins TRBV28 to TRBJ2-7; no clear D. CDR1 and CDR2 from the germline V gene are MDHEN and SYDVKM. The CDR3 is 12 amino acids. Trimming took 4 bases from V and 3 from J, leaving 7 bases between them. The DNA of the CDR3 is TGTGCCAGCAGTTCGTCCGTCTACGAGCAGTACTTC. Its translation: CASSSSVYEQYF.

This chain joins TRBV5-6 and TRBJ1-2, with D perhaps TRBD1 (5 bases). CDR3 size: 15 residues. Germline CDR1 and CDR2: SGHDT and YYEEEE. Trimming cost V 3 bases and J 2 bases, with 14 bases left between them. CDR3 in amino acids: CASSSHLRVNYGYTF. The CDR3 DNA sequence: TGTGCCAGCAGCTCTCACCTCAGGGTAAACTATGGCTACACCTTC.

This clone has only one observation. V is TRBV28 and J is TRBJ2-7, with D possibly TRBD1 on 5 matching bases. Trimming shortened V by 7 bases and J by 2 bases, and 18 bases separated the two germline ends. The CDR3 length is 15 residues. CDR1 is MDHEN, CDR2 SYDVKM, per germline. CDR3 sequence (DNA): TGTGCCAGCAACCCCTCCGACAGACTCACCTACGAGCAGTACTTC. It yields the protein CASNPSDRLTYEQYF.

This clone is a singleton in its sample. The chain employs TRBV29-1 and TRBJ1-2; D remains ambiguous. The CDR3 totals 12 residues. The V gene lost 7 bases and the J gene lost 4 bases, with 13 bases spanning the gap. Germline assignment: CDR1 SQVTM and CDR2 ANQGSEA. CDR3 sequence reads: CSATSGIYGYTF. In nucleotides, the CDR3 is TGCAGCGCCACATCGGGGATCTATGGCTACACCTTC. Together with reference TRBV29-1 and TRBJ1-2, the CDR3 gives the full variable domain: SAVISQKPSRDICQRGTSLTIQCQVDSQVTMMFWYRQQPGQSLTLIATANQGSEATYESGFVIDKFPISRPNLTFSTLTVSNMSPEDSSIYLCSATSGIYGYTFGSGTRLTVV.

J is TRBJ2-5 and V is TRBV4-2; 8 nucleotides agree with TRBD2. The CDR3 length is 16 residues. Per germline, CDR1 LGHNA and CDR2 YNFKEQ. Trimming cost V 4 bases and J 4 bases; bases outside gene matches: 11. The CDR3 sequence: CASSLGAGGELETQYF. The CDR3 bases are TGTGCCAGCAGCCTGGGCGCGGGGGGCGAGTTAGAGACCCAGTACTTC.

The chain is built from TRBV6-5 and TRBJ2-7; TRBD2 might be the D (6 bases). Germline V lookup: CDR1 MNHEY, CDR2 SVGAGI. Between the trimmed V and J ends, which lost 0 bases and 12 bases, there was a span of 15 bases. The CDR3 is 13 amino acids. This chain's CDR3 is CASSYSPAGRMYF. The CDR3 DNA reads TGTGCCAGCAGTTACTCGCCAGCGGGCAGGATGTACTTC.

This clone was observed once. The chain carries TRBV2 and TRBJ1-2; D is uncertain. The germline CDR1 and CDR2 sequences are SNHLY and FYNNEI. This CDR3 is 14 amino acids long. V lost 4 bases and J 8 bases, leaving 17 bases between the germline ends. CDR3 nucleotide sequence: TGTGCCAGCAGTGTGGAGATTCCCTTAGGCGGCTACACCTTC. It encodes CASSVEIPLGGYTF. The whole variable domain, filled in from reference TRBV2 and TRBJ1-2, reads EPEVTQTPSHQVTQMGQEVILRCVPISNHLYFYWYRQILGQKVEFLVSFYNNEISEKSEIFDDQFSVERPDGSNFTLKIRSTKLEDSAMYFCASSVEIPLGGYTFGSGTRLTVV.

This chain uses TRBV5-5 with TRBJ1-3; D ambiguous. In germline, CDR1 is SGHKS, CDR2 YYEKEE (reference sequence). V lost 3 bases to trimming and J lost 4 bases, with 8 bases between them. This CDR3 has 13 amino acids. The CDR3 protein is CASSSQYGNTIYF. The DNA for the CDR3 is TGTGCCAGCAGCTCGCAGTACGGAAACACCATATATTTT. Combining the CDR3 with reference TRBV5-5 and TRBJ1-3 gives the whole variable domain DAGVTQSPTHLIKTRGQQVTLRCSPISGHKSVSWYQQVLGQGPQFIFQYYEKEERGRGNFPDRFSARQFPNYSSELNVNALLLGDSALYLCASSSQYGNTIYFGEGSWLTVV.

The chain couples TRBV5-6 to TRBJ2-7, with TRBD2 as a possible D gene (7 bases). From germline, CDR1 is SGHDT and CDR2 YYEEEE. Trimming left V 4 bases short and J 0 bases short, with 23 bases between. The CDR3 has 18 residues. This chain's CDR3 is CASSPGGGLADSSYEQYF. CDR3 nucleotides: TGTGCCAGCAGCCCGGGCGGCGGGCTAGCGGACAGCTCCTACGAGCAGTACTTC.

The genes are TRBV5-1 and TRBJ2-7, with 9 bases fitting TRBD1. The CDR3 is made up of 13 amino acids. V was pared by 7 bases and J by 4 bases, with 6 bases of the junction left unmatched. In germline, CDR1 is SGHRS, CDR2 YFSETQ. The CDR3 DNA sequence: TGCGCCAGCGCCGAACAGGGGGCATACGAGCAGTACTTC. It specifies CASAEQGAYEQYF.

Here the CDR3 DNA reads TGTGCCAGCTCACAGGGGAGGGAGACCCAGTACTTC. Protein sequence: CASSQGRETQYF. V usage is TRBV5-5 and J usage is TRBJ2-5; D possibly corresponds to TRBD1 (7 bases). CDR1 is SGHKS and CDR2 is YYEKEE in the germline V gene (reference sequence). The CDR3 runs to 12 residues. Deletions cut 7 bases from V and 5 bases from J, with 12 bases between.

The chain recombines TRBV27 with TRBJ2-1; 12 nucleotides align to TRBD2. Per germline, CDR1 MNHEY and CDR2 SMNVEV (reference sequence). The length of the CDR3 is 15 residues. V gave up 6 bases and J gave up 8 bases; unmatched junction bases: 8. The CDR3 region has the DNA TGTGCCAGCAGGATGACTAGCGGGGGACGCCATGAGCAGTTCTTC. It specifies CASRMTSGGRHEQFF.

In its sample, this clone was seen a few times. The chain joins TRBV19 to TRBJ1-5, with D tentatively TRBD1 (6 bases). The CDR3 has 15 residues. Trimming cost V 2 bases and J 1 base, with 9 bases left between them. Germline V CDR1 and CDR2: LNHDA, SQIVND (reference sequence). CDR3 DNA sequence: TGTGCCAGTAGTATAAAGGGGGGGAGCAATCAGCCCCAGCATTTT. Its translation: CASSIKGGSNQPQHF.

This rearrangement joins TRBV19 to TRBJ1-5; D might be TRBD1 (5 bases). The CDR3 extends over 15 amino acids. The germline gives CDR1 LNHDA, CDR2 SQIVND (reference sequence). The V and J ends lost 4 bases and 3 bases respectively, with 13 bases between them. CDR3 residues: CASSRRGTDNQPQHF. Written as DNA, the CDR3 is TGTGCCAGTAGTAGGAGGGGTACTGACAATCAGCCCCAGCATTTT.

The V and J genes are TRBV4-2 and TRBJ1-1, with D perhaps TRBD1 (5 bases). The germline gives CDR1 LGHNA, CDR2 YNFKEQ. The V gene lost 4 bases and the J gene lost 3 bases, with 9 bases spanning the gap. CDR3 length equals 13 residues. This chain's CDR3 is CASSRQLDTEAFF. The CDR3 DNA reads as TGTGCCAGCAGCCGACAGCTGGACACTGAAGCTTTCTTT.

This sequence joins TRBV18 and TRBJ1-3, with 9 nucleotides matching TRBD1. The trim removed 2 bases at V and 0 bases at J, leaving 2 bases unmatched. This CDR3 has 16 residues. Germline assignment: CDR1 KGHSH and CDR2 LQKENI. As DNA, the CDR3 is TGTGCCAGCTCACCAAGGGACAGGGTCTCTGGAAACACCATATATTTT. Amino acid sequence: CASSPRDRVSGNTIYF. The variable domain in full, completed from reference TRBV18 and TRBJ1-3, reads NAGVMQNPRHLVRRRGQEARLRCSPMKGHSHVYWYRQLPEEGLKFMVYLQKENIIDESGMPKERFSAEFPKEGPSILRIQQVVRGDSAAYFCASSPRDRVSGNTIYFGEGSWLTVV.

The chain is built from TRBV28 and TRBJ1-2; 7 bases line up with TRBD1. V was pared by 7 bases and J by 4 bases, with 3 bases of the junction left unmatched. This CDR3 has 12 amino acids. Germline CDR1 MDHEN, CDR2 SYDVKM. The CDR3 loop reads CASTGTVYGYTF. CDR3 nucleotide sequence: TGTGCCAGCACCGGGACAGTCTATGGCTACACCTTC.

As DNA, the CDR3 is TGTGCCAGCAGCTTCCCCCGGCGGGAGCAAGAGACCCAGTACTTC. Its protein product is CASSFPRREQETQYF. The chain employs TRBV5-8 and TRBJ2-5; 7 nucleotides line up with TRBD2. Losses at the gene ends were 2 bases for V and 2 bases for J; bases not matched to a gene: 6. Germline lookup yields CDR1 SGHTS and CDR2 YDEGEE. This CDR3 spans 15 amino acids.

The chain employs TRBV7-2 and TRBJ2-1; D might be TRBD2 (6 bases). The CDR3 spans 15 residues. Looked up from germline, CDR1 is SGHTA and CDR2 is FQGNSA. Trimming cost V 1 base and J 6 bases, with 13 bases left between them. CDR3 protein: CASSLEYHSGNEQFF. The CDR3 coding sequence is TGTGCCAGCAGCTTAGAGTACCATAGCGGCAATGAGCAGTTCTTC.

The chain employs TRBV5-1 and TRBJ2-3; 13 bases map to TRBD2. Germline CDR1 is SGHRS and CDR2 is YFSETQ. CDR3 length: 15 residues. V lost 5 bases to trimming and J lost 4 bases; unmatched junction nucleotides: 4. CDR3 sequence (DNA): TGCGCCAGCAGGAAACTAGCGGGAGGGTCAGATACGCAGTATTTT. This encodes CASRKLAGGSDTQYF. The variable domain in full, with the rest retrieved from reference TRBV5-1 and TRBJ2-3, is KAGVTQTPRYLIKTRGQQVTLSCSPISGHRSVSWYQQTPGQGLQFLFEYFSETQRNKGNFPGRFSGRQFSNSRSEMNVSTLELGDSALYLCASRKLAGGSDTQYFGPGTRLTVL.

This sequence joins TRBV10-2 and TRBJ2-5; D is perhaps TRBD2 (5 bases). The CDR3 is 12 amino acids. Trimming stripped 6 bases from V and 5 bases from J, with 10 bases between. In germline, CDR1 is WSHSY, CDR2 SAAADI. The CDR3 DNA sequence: TGCGCCAGCAGCGTGGAGGTCGAGACCCAGTACTTC. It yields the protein CASSVEVETQYF.

The CDR3: CASSIETGNSPLHF. CDR3 DNA sequence: TGTGCCAGTAGTATAGAGACGGGGAATTCACCCCTCCACTTT. V is TRBV19 and J is TRBJ1-6; D remains ambiguous. In germline, CDR1 is LNHDA, CDR2 SQIVND (reference sequence). V lost 0 bases to trimming and J lost 7 bases, with 7 bases between them. This CDR3 contains 14 residues. The entire variable domain, with the rest obtained from reference TRBV19 and TRBJ1-6, is as follows: DGGITQSPKYLFRKEGQNVTLSCEQNLNHDAMYWYRQDPGQGLRLIYYSQIVNDFQKGDIAEGYSVSREKKESFPLTVTSAQKNPTAFYLCASSIETGNSPLHFGNGTRLTVT.

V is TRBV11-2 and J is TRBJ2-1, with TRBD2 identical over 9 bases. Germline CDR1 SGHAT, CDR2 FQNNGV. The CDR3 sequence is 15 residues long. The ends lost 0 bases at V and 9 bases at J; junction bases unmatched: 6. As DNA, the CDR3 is TGTGCCAGCAGCTTAGAACCTAGCGGGAAGGGTGAGCAGTTCTTC. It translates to CASSLEPSGKGEQFF.

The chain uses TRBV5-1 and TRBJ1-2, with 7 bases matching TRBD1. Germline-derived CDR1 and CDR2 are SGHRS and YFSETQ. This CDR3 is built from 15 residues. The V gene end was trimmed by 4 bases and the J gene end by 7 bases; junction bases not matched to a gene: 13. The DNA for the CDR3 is TGCGCCAGCAGCGGAACGACAGGGAACTCCCCTGGCTACACCTTC. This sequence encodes CASSGTTGNSPGYTF.

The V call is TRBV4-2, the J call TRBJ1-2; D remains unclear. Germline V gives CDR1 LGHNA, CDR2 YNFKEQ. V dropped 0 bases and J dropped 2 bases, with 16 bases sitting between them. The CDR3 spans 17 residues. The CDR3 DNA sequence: TGTGCCAGCAGCCAAGAGAGCGGAGGTTGGGCGAACTATGGCTACACCTTC. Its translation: CASSQESGGWANYGYTF.